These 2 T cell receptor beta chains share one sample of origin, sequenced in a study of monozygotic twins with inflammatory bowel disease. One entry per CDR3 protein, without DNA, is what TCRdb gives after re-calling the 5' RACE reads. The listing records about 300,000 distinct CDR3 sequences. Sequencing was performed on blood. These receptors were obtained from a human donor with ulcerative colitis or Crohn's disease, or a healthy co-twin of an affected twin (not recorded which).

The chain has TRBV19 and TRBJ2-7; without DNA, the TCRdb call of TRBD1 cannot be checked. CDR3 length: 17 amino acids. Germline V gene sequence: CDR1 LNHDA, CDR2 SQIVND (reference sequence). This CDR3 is CASSIDSRHGKGYEQYF.

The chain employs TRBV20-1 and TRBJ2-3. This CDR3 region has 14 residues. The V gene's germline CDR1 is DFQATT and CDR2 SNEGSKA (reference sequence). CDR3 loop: CSASIGYSTDTQYF.